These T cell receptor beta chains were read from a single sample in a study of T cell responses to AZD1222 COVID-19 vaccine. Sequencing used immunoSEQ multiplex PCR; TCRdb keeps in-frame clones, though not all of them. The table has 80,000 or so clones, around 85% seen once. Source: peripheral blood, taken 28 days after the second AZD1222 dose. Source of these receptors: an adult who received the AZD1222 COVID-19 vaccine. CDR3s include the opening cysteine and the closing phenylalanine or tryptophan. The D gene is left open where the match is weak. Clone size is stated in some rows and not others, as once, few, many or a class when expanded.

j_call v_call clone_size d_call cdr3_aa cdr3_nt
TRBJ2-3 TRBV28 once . CASSPVGFTDTQYF TGTGCCAGCAGTCCCGTGGGCTTCACAGATACGCAGTATTTT
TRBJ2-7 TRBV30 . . CAWSGGYEQYF TGTGCCTGGAGTGGAGGCTACGAGCAGTACTTC
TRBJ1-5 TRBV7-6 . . CASSLYSSQPQHF TGTGCCAGCAGCCTTTACAGTTCTCAGCCCCAGCATTTT
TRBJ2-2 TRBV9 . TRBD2 CASSVSSGSNTGELFF TGTGCCAGCAGCGTTTCTAGCGGGAGTAACACCGGGGAGCTGTTTTTT
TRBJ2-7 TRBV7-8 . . CASSLLVGFDEQYF TGTGCCAGCAGCTTATTAGTGGGGTTCGACGAGCAGTACTTC
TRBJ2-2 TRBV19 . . CASMVGAYTGELFF TGTGCCAGTATGGTGGGGGCCTACACCGGGGAGCTGTTTTTT
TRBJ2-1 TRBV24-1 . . CATSDPVMGYNEQFF TGTGCCACCAGTGATCCCGTCATGGGGTACAATGAGCAGTTCTTC
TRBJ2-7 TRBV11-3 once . CASSVGPYEKEYF TGTGCCAGCAGCGTGGGACCGTATGAGAAGGAGTACTTC
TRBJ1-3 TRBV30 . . CAWSVQGNTIYF TGTGCCTGGAGTGTCCAGGGAAACACCATATATTTT
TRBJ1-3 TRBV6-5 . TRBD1 CASSYGTGEGNTIYF TGTGCCAGCAGTTACGGGACAGGGGAAGGAAACACCATATATTTT
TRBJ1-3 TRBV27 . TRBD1 CASRGTGMGNTIYF TGTGCCAGCAGGGGGACAGGGATGGGAAACACCATATATTTT
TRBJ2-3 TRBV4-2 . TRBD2 CASSQLLAGGGTDTQYF TGTGCCAGCAGCCAACTACTAGCGGGGGGGGGCACAGATACGCAGTATTTT
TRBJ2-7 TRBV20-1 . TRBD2 CSASSGGLYYEQYF TGCAGTGCTAGTAGCGGGGGCCTATACTACGAGCAGTACTTC
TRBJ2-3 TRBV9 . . CASSVREDTQYF TGTGCCAGCAGCGTCAGGGAAGATACGCAGTATTTT
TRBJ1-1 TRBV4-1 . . CASRQSAEAFF TGCGCCAGCAGACAGTCGGCTGAAGCTTTCTTT
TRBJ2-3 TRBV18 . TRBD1 CASSHDGTAQYF TGTGCCAGCTCCCACGACGGGACAGCCCAGTATTTT
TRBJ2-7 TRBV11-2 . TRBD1 CASSSPGQLYEQYF TGTGCCAGCAGCTCGCCGGGACAGCTCTACGAGCAGTACTTC
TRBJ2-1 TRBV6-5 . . CASSKEGGLLNEQFF TGTGCCAGCAGTAAGGAGGGGGGCCTACTCAATGAGCAGTTCTTC
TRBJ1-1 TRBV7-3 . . CASSTTGGLAEAFF TGTGCCAGCAGCACCACGGGAGGTCTCGCTGAAGCTTTCTTT
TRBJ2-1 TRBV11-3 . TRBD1 CASSLETGGNEQFF TGTGCCAGCAGCTTAGAGACAGGGGGCAATGAGCAGTTCTTC
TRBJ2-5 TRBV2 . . CASSESRGRGETQYF TGTGCCAGCAGTGAAAGTCGGGGGCGGGGTGAGACCCAGTACTTC
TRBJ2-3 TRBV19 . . CASSRRDTQYF TGTGCCAGTAGTAGAAGAGATACGCAGTATTTT
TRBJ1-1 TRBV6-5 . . CAIARGAEAFF TGTGCCATTGCACGGGGGGCTGAAGCTTTCTTT
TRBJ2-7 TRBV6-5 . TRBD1 CASSYMGQGAYEQYF TGTGCCAGCAGTTACATGGGACAGGGGGCCTACGAGCAGTACTTC
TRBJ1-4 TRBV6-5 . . CASSYAEGTNEKLFF TGTGCCAGCAGTTACGCAGAAGGAACTAATGAAAAACTGTTTTTT
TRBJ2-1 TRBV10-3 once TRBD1 CAISATGGPYNEQFF TGTGCCATCAGTGCGACAGGGGGACCCTACAATGAGCAGTTCTTC
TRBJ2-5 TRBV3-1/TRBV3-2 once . CASSRTVQETQYF TGTGCCAGCAGCCGGACCGTACAAGAGACCCAGTACTTC
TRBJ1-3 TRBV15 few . CATSRDRDNSGNTIYF TGTGCCACCAGCAGAGATCGGGACAATTCCGGAAACACCATATATTTT
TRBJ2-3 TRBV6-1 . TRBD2 CASSESGTRTDTQYF TGTGCCAGCAGTGAAAGCGGGACTCGCACAGATACGCAGTATTTT
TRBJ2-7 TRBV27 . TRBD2 CASMGLAGLEQYF TGTGCCAGCATGGGACTAGCGGGGCTCGAGCAGTACTTC
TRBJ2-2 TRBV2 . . CASMGQGGGTGELFF TGTGCCAGCATGGGTCAAGGGGGTGGTACCGGGGAGCTGTTTTTT
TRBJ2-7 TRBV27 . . CASSGSGSYEQYF TGTGCCAGCAGTGGTAGTGGTTCCTACGAGCAGTACTTC
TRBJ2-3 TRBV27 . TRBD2 CASSLWSAGGRTDTQYF TGTGCCAGCAGTTTATGGTCAGCGGGGGGCCGCACAGATACGCAGTATTTT
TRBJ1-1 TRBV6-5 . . CASSYGDDTEAFF TGTGCCAGCAGTTACGGGGATGACACTGAAGCTTTCTTT
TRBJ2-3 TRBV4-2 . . CASSHVRTGPTDTQYF TGTGCCAGCAGCCACGTCCGAACGGGCCCCACAGATACGCAGTATTTT
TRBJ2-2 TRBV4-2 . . CASSPRTTGDTGELFF TGTGCCAGCAGCCCCCGGACGACAGGCGACACCGGGGAGCTGTTTTTT
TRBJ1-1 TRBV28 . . CASSDSPGTEAFF TGTGCCAGCAGTGACAGTCCAGGCACTGAAGCTTTCTTT
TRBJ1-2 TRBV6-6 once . CASSPDPNYGYTF TGTGCCAGCAGTCCTGACCCTAACTATGGCTACACCTTC
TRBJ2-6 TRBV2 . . CAGRQGPLTGANVLTF TGTGCCGGAAGGCAGGGACCTTTAACTGGGGCCAACGTCCTGACTTTC
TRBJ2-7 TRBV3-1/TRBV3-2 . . CASSQVEGYEQYF TGTGCCAGCAGCCAAGTTGAGGGTTACGAGCAGTACTTC
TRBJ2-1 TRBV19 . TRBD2 CASSIDGVRGAWNEQFF TGTGCCAGTAGTATAGATGGTGTGCGGGGGGCCTGGAATGAGCAGTTCTTC
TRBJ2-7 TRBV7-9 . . CASSRNYEQYF TGTGCCAGCAGCCGCAATTACGAGCAGTACTTC
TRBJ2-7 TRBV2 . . CASRAAQANEQYF TGTGCCAGCAGGGCAGCCCAGGCCAACGAGCAGTACTTC
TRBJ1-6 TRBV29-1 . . CSVGAGKNSPLHF TGCAGCGTTGGGGCAGGGAAAAATTCACCCCTCCACTTT
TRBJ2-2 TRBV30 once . CAWAKAGELFF TGTGCCTGGGCTAAGGCCGGGGAGCTGTTTTTT
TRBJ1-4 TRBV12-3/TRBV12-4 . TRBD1 CASSRDRVEKLFF TGTGCCAGCAGCCGTGACAGGGTTGAAAAACTGTTTTTT
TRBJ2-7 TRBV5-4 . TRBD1 CASSSTTGAPDEQYF TGTGCCAGCAGCTCAACGACAGGGGCCCCGGACGAGCAGTACTTC
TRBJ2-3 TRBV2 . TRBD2 CANGLAGSTDTQYF TGTGCCAACGGACTAGCGGGGAGCACAGATACGCAGTATTTT
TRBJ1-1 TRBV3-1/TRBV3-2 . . CASSQDWSGNTEAFF TGTGCCAGCAGCCAAGATTGGAGCGGGAACACTGAAGCTTTCTTT
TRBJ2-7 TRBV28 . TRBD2 CASSSRLAGNSYEQYF TGTGCCAGCAGTTCACGACTAGCGGGGAACTCCTACGAGCAGTACTTC
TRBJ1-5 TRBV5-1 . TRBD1 CASSLGTGGFSNQPQHF TGCGCCAGCAGCTTGGGTACAGGGGGGTTTAGCAATCAGCCCCAGCATTTT
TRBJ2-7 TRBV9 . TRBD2 CASSVGSTSGGYEQYF TGTGCCAGCAGCGTAGGTTCAACTAGCGGGGGGTACGAGCAGTACTTC
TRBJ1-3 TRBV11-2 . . CASSSSVGGNTIYF TGTGCCAGCAGCTCCTCAGTAGGGGGAAACACCATATATTTT
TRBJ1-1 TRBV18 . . CASWGTANTEAFF TGTGCCAGCTGGGGGACCGCGAACACTGAAGCTTTCTTT
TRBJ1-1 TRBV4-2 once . CASSQEGQPLMSTEAFF TGTGCCAGCAGCCAAGAAGGACAGCCCCTTATGAGCACTGAAGCTTTCTTT
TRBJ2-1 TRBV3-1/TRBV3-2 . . CASSQLGGTGSGEQFF TGTGCCAGCAGCCAACTTGGTGGGACTGGATCTGGGGAGCAGTTCTTC
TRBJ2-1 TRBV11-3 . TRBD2 CASSTGTSPYNEQFF TGTGCCAGCAGCACCGGGACTAGTCCCTACAATGAGCAGTTCTTC
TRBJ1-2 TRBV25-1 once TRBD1 CASSVSGQGQVGGYTF TGTGCCAGCAGTGTTAGTGGACAGGGGCAGGTTGGAGGCTACACCTTC
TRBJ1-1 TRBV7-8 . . CASSLSLGETEAFF TGTGCCAGCAGCTTATCCTTAGGGGAGACTGAAGCTTTCTTT